This is a list of T cell receptor beta chains from one sample in a study of siplizumab effects on memory and regulatory T cells. Assay used: immunoSEQ multiplex PCR; TCRdb lists only in-frame clones, some missing. Counted here are about 120,000 clones, around 94% occurring once; the ten biggest clones make up about 1.8%. Sequenced sample: non-Treg CD4+ T cells sorted from blood. These receptors all come from a human donor in good health. The conserved cysteine and the conserved F or W are not part of the CDR3 here.

V gene: TRBV12-5
J gene: TRBJ1-5
CDR3 protein: ASGVTGGLNQPQH

V gene: TRBV4-1
J gene: TRBJ2-5
CDR3 protein: ASSQPRDRGWQTQY

V gene: TRBV6-6
J gene: TRBJ1-1
CDR3 protein: ASSFPTGASTEAF

V gene: TRBV7-2
J gene: TRBJ2-7
CDR3 protein: ASSLDRGGHYEQY

V gene: TRBV19
J gene: TRBJ2-6
CDR3 protein: ASSPGLADGANVLT

V gene: TRBV6-1
J gene: TRBJ2-7
CDR3 protein: ASSEYWTGVSYEQY

V gene: TRBV6-5
J gene: TRBJ1-2
CDR3 protein: ASRNRDREGYT

V gene: TRBV10-1
J gene: TRBJ2-1
CDR3 protein: ASSISGMTGGAYNEQF

V gene: TRBV28
J gene: TRBJ1-3
CDR3 protein: ASSHHGAGGDTIY

V gene: TRBV4-2
J gene: TRBJ2-1
CDR3 protein: ASSQVGAREGEQF

V gene: TRBV5-6
J gene: TRBJ1-1
CDR3 protein: ASSLTKRGTEAF

V gene: TRBV18
J gene: TRBJ2-7
CDR3 protein: ASSPGQVVSYEQY

V gene: TRBV7-6
J gene: TRBJ2-2
CDR3 protein: ASGKREDNTGELF

V gene: TRBV5-1
J gene: TRBJ1-4
CDR3 protein: ASSLAGGDEKLF

V gene: TRBV7-2
J gene: TRBJ2-7
CDR3 protein: ASSTGQGLSYEQY

V gene: TRBV19
J gene: TRBJ1-1
CDR3 protein: ASSTYYRVRSEAF

V gene: TRBV27
J gene: TRBJ2-7
CDR3 protein: ASSSPYEQY

V gene: TRBV6-5
J gene: TRBJ1-5
CDR3 protein: ASSAWEAQPQH

V gene: TRBV18
J gene: TRBJ1-5
CDR3 protein: ASSPGSVDQPQH

V gene: TRBV9
J gene: TRBJ2-5
CDR3 protein: ASSVDPGQGAVGTQY

V gene: TRBV2
J gene: TRBJ2-3
CDR3 protein: ASTSVLGYTQY

V gene: TRBV21-1
J gene: TRBJ2-6
CDR3 protein: ASSQGQGLSGANVLT

V gene: TRBV11-2
J gene: TRBJ2-7
CDR3 protein: ASSLDWQSGEQY

V gene: TRBV4-1
J gene: TRBJ1-1
CDR3 protein: ASRDRGNTEAF

V gene: TRBV5-1
J gene: TRBJ2-1
CDR3 protein: ASNPREVDGYFRGDEQF

V gene: TRBV6-1
J gene: TRBJ1-4
CDR3 protein: ASRGQANEKLF

V gene: TRBV30
J gene: TRBJ1-1
CDR3 protein: AWSVYLAGKAF

V gene: TRBV7-9
J gene: TRBJ2-3
CDR3 protein: ASSFDISTSEY

V gene: TRBV5-1
J gene: TRBJ1-4
CDR3 protein: ASSGRTGTGATNEKLF

V gene: TRBV29-1
J gene: TRBJ1-1
CDR3 protein: SVAAGNSAEAF

V gene: TRBV6-5
J gene: TRBJ1-2
CDR3 protein: ASSPRQASYGYT

V gene: TRBV21-1
J gene: TRBJ2-7
CDR3 protein: ASSKFPGWDEQY

V gene: TRBV5-1
J gene: TRBJ1-1
CDR3 protein: ASDTGNQNTEAF

V gene: TRBV4-1
J gene: TRBJ1-2
CDR3 protein: ASSRDRGNYGYT

V gene: TRBV11-2
J gene: TRBJ1-3
CDR3 protein: ASSFRQGIGNTIY

V gene: TRBV7-2
J gene: TRBJ1-1
CDR3 protein: ASSLDGTGGRGAF

V gene: TRBV6-5
J gene: TRBJ1-4
CDR3 protein: ASRTLTGSGEKLF

V gene: TRBV4-1
J gene: TRBJ2-5
CDR3 protein: ASSQGGWNTQETQY

V gene: TRBV15
J gene: TRBJ1-6
CDR3 protein: ATSRVGLINSPLH

V gene: TRBV7-2
J gene: TRBJ2-7
CDR3 protein: ASGRDRSSYEQY

V gene: TRBV9
J gene: TRBJ1-2
CDR3 protein: ASSVDGGPSGYT